Presented here are 31 T cell receptor beta chains from one specimen sequenced in a study of graft-versus-host responses after intestinal transplantation. Their recognized antigens are unknown. The table came from immunoSEQ multiplex PCR; TCRdb's copy has only in-frame clones and leaves some out. Of tens of thousands of clones in the sample, around 90% were seen once. The source was unstimulated CD8+ T cells sorted from spleen or lymph node cells, collected before intestinal transplant. Every receptor here comes from a human donor who received an intestinal transplant.

V usage is TRBV6-1 and J usage is TRBJ2-1; weak D call: TRBD2 (6 bases). CDR1 is MNHNS, CDR2 SASEGT, per germline. CDR3 length: 15 residues. V gave up 3 bases and J gave up 0 bases, with 9 bases separating them. The CDR3 DNA sequence: TGTGCCAGCAGTGAGTGGAGGGCCTCCTACAATGAGCAGTTCTTC. Encoded protein: CASSEWRASYNEQFF.

The chain has TRBV6-1 and TRBJ1-1; no reliable D call. This CDR3 has 13 amino acids. Germline assignment: CDR1 MNHNS and CDR2 SASEGT. The V and J ends lost 3 bases and 1 base respectively, with 6 bases between them. The CDR3 sequence: CASSDGPNTEAFF. CDR3 sequence (DNA): TGTGCCAGCAGTGATGGCCCGAACACTGAAGCTTTCTTT.

In its sample, this clone was seen once. The rearrangement links TRBV4-1 to TRBJ2-2; D call uncertain. V lost 4 bases and J 7 bases, leaving 16 bases between the germline ends. This CDR3 comprises 15 residues. Per the germline V gene, CDR1 is MGHRA and CDR2 is YSYEKL. The CDR3 sequence: CASSPTQTSDGELFF. The DNA for the CDR3 is TGCGCCAGCAGCCCGACACAGACCTCTGACGGGGAGCTGTTTTTT.

This clone occurred once. The chain couples TRBV5-5 to TRBJ2-2; D might be TRBD2 (6 bases). Germline V CDR1 and CDR2: SGHKS, YYEKEE (reference sequence). The CDR3 consists of 14 residues. Trimming removed 4 bases at V and 3 bases at J, with 10 bases between. For the CDR3, the DNA is TGTGCCAGCAGCGTTTGGGGGGACACCGGGGAGCTGTTTTTT. The encoded protein is CASSVWGDTGELFF.

The CDR3 nucleotides read TGTGCCAGCAGTCCCATGGACAGAATCGGAGACACCATATATTTT. This sequence encodes CASSPMDRIGDTIYF. J is TRBJ1-3 and V is TRBV28, with D perhaps TRBD1 (6 bases). Germline assignment: CDR1 MDHEN and CDR2 SYDVKM. Trimming removed 5 bases at V and 8 bases at J, with 19 bases between. The CDR3 is made up of 15 amino acids.

The chain combines TRBV11-2 with TRBJ1-1, with D maybe TRBD1 (6 bases). Germline CDR1 reads SGHAT; CDR2 reads FQNNGV. The V and J ends lost 3 bases and 3 bases respectively, with 14 bases between them. The CDR3 is made up of 15 amino acids. Here the CDR3 DNA reads TGTGCCAGCAGCTTCCTACAGGGTAGTGACACTGAAGCTTTCTTT. It specifies CASSFLQGSDTEAFF.

The V call is TRBV6-4, the J call TRBJ1-1, with D hard to call. V lost 2 bases to trimming and J lost 1 base, with 5 bases between them. CDR1 and CDR2 (germline): MRHNA, SNTAGT. CDR3 length: 13 residues. CDR3 nucleotides: TGTGCCAGCAGTGACGAGCCGAACACTGAAGCTTTCTTT. Its translation: CASSDEPNTEAFF.

This clone came up a few times. The chain carries TRBV28 and TRBJ2-7, with 11 bases that match TRBD2. V gave up 5 bases and J gave up 4 bases; unmatched junction bases: 4. Per germline, CDR1 MDHEN and CDR2 SYDVKM. The CDR3 runs 14 residues. The CDR3 protein is CASSQGLAEYEQYF. The CDR3 DNA sequence: TGTGCCAGCAGTCAGGGACTAGCGGAATACGAGCAGTACTTC.

The chain couples TRBV5-5 to TRBJ2-1, with D uncertain. The CDR3 is made up of 13 amino acids. The V end was cut by 4 bases, the J end by 3 bases, with 8 bases between. CDR1 SGHKS and CDR2 YYEKEE come from the germline V gene (reference sequence). CDR3 residues: CASSLADYNEQFF. CDR3 sequence (DNA): TGTGCCAGCAGCCTTGCAGACTACAATGAGCAGTTCTTC.

CDR3 protein: CSVEDGGASTDTQYF. The CDR3 DNA is TGCAGCGTTGAAGATGGCGGGGCTAGCACAGATACGCAGTATTTT. The chain employs TRBV29-1 and TRBJ2-3; tentatively, D is TRBD2 (6 bases). The CDR3 totals 15 residues. Trimming stripped 0 bases from V and 0 bases from J, with 10 bases between. Germline V gene lookup returns CDR1 SQVTM and CDR2 ANQGSEA.

This chain links TRBV5-1 with TRBJ1-3; 9 positions match TRBD1. Germline values: CDR1 SGHRS, CDR2 YFSETQ. With V trimmed by 2 bases and J by 4 bases, 10 bases remained unmatched. This CDR3 has 17 amino acids. DNA for the CDR3: TGCGCCAGCAGCTTCCGACAACTAGGGACAGGGGGAAACACCATATATTTT. It yields the protein CASSFRQLGTGGNTIYF.

In this sample, this clone turned up once. The chain employs TRBV9 and TRBJ2-5, with TRBD1 as a possible D gene (6 bases). Trimming stripped 3 bases from V and 5 bases from J, with 17 bases between. CDR3 size: 15 residues. Germline V CDR1 and CDR2: SGDLS, YYNGEE. CDR3 in amino acids: CASSARDNQEETQYF. The CDR3 region has the DNA TGTGCCAGCAGCGCCCGGGACAATCAAGAGGAGACCCAGTACTTC.

The chain combines TRBV4-2 with TRBJ2-7, with TRBD2 matching 10 bases. Trimming took 4 bases from V and 2 from J; bases not matched to a gene: 5. CDR1 is LGHNA, CDR2 YNFKEQ, per germline. This CDR3 comprises 15 residues. CDR3 sequence (DNA): TGTGCCAGCAGCCCGGGACTAGCGTTTACCTACGAGCAGTACTTC. Protein sequence: CASSPGLAFTYEQYF.

The V gene is TRBV6-5, the J gene TRBJ2-1, with TRBD1 identical over 9 bases. Germline CDR1 is MNHEY and CDR2 is SVGAGI. The CDR3 length is 15 residues. Trimming at V came to 2 bases and at J to 2 bases, leaving 1 base not matched to a gene. CDR3 sequence (DNA): TGTGCCAGCAGTTACAGACAGGGGGCCTACAATGAGCAGTTCTTC. Translation gives CASSYRQGAYNEQFF.

The V gene is TRBV28, the J gene TRBJ1-2; D is uncertain. The germline gives CDR1 MDHEN, CDR2 SYDVKM. There are 12 residues in the CDR3. V was trimmed by 2 bases and J by 8 bases, leaving 9 bases between them. Here the CDR3 reads CASSLGGKGYTF. DNA for the CDR3: TGTGCCAGCAGTTTAGGAGGGAAGGGCTACACCTTC.

This clone was recorded only once. The chain employs TRBV11-2 and TRBJ2-7, with TRBD1 as a possible D gene (6 bases). CDR1 is SGHAT and CDR2 is FQNNGV in the germline V gene. Trimming pared 5 bases from V and 2 bases from J, leaving 10 bases between. The CDR3 totals 13 residues. In DNA, the CDR3 is TGTGCCAGCAGCCTTACAGGGACCTACGAGCAGTACTTC. It specifies CASSLTGTYEQYF.

This clone was counted a single time. V gene TRBV7-8 combines with J gene TRBJ2-3, with D possibly matching TRBD1 (5 bases). Germline V lookup: CDR1 SGHVS, CDR2 FQNEAQ. CDR3 length equals 18 residues. V was shortened by 2 bases and J by 8 bases, with 26 bases between the two germline ends. The CDR3 protein is CASSLSSGRWQGRPTQYF. The CDR3 DNA reads TGTGCCAGCAGCTTATCTTCGGGCCGGTGGCAGGGTCGGCCTACGCAGTATTTT.

The V and J genes are TRBV7-6 and TRBJ2-2, with 7 bases matching TRBD2. J was trimmed by 6 bases and V by 7 bases; bases with no gene match: 2. The CDR3 is made up of 12 amino acids. Per germline, CDR1 SGHVS and CDR2 FNYEAQ. The CDR3: CASMGGAGELFF. The CDR3 DNA follows: TGTGCCAGCATGGGGGGGGCCGGGGAGCTGTTTTTT.

The chain carries TRBV2 and TRBJ1-2; 8 nucleotides line up with TRBD1. CDR1 and CDR2 (germline): SNHLY, FYNNEI. The CDR3 spans 15 residues. V shed 1 base and J 5 bases; nucleotides not matched to a gene: 6. This CDR3 is CASSEVQGALYGYTF. As DNA, the CDR3 is TGTGCCAGCAGTGAAGTGCAGGGGGCGCTTTATGGCTACACCTTC.

The rearrangement links TRBV7-6 to TRBJ2-3; TRBD2 is a possible D gene (5 bases). V lost 3 bases to trimming and J lost 6 bases, with 19 bases between them. Germline CDR1 SGHVS, CDR2 FNYEAQ. The CDR3 contains 16 residues. Written as DNA, the CDR3 is TGTGCCAGCAGCTTGATGGGTAGGCGGCCGGGGGATACGCAGTATTTT. This codes for CASSLMGRRPGDTQYF.

The CDR3 sequence: CASSPQGARHEQYF. The CDR3 coding sequence is TGTGCCAGTAGTCCACAGGGGGCGCGACACGAGCAGTACTTC. The chain joins TRBV19 to TRBJ2-7, with 9 positions matching TRBD1. Per the germline V gene, CDR1 is LNHDA and CDR2 is SQIVND (reference sequence). Trimming cost V 5 bases and J 5 bases; bases outside gene matches: 7. The CDR3 runs to 14 residues.

The CDR3 protein is CASSQGLAGNEQFF. For the CDR3, the DNA is TGTGCCAGCAGCCAAGGACTAGCGGGCAATGAGCAGTTCTTC. This chain joins TRBV4-2 and TRBJ2-1; 10 bases match TRBD2. The V and J ends lost 1 base and 6 bases, in that order; junction bases with no gene match: 0. In germline, CDR1 is LGHNA, CDR2 YNFKEQ. The CDR3 loop spans 14 amino acids.

The chain combines TRBV28 with TRBJ2-3; D ambiguous. Germline values: CDR1 MDHEN, CDR2 SYDVKM. The CDR3 runs to 12 residues. The ends were cut back, 3 bases at V and 7 bases at J, with 8 bases in the middle. The CDR3 protein is CASSFYSNTQYF. The CDR3 DNA follows: TGTGCCAGCAGTTTCTACAGTAATACGCAGTATTTT.

The gene calls are TRBV28 and TRBJ2-2, with D perhaps matching TRBD2 (6 bases). The CDR3 extends over 14 amino acids. Germline V gene data show CDR1 as MDHEN and CDR2 as SYDVKM. Trimming took off 4 bases at V and 6 bases at J, with 12 bases between the two ends. This CDR3 is CASSSTRDAGELFF. Here the CDR3 DNA reads TGTGCCAGCAGTTCGACTAGGGACGCCGGGGAGCTGTTTTTT.

The CDR3 region is CASSQERQGLPEGQFF. Written as DNA, the CDR3 is TGCGCCAGCAGCCAAGAAAGACAGGGCCTTCCCGAGGGGCAGTTCTTC. The chain is built from TRBV4-1 and TRBJ2-1; TRBD1 agrees at 7 bases. Per the germline V gene, CDR1 is MGHRA and CDR2 is YSYEKL. V shed 0 bases, J shed 12 bases, and the junction held 14 bases outside the gene matches. This CDR3 has 16 residues.

This chain joins TRBV6-1 and TRBJ2-2, with a possible D match to TRBD2 (6 bases). Germline lookup yields CDR1 MNHNS and CDR2 SASEGT. The V end was cut by 3 bases, the J end by 7 bases, with 15 bases between. The CDR3 runs 15 residues. CDR3: CASSEAEGGGGELFF. CDR3 in DNA: TGTGCCAGCAGTGAGGCGGAGGGTGGTGGCGGGGAGCTGTTTTTT.

This clone came up once. The chain uses TRBV27 and TRBJ2-7, with 8 bases that match TRBD1. CDR1 MNHEY and CDR2 SMNVEV come from the germline V gene (reference sequence). The CDR3 length is 13 residues. With 3 bases clipped from V and 3 bases from J, the junction kept 1 base outside the gene matches. The CDR3 DNA reads TGTGCCAGCAGTTTCGACAGGGGCTACGAGCAGTACTTC. This gives the protein CASSFDRGYEQYF.

The chain combines TRBV18 with TRBJ1-1, with 12 bases that match TRBD1. V lost 1 base to trimming and J lost 5 bases; unmatched junction nucleotides: 8. The CDR3 contains 17 residues. Germline V gene data show CDR1 as KGHSH and CDR2 as LQKENI. The CDR3 spells CASSPRWDRGRSTEAFF. CDR3 bases: TGTGCCAGCTCACCACGATGGGACAGGGGGCGAAGTACTGAAGCTTTCTTT. The full variable domain, completed using reference TRBV18 and TRBJ1-1, is NAGVMQNPRHLVRRRGQEARLRCSPMKGHSHVYWYRQLPEEGLKFMVYLQKENIIDESGMPKERFSAEFPKEGPSILRIQQVVRGDSAAYFCASSPRWDRGRSTEAFFGQGTRLTVV.

The rearrangement links TRBV10-3 to TRBJ1-5; D is unclear. The length of the CDR3 is 11 residues. Looked up from germline, CDR1 is ENHRY and CDR2 is SYGVKD. V was shortened by 11 bases and J by 11 bases, with 16 bases between the two germline ends. In nucleotides, the CDR3 is TGTGCCTTATCCCTCCTCACAGCCCAGCATTTT. It codes for CALSLLTAQHF.

The chain has TRBV6-5 and TRBJ2-7; 7 positions agree with TRBD1. This CDR3 region has 13 residues. Germline V gives CDR1 MNHEY, CDR2 SVGAGI. J gave up 4 bases and V 2 bases, and 2 bases lay outside the gene matches. Here the CDR3 reads CASSYQTGYEQYF. CDR3 sequence (DNA): TGTGCCAGCAGTTACCAGACAGGGTACGAGCAGTACTTC.

The J gene is TRBJ2-2, the V gene TRBV6-5; TRBD2 might be the D (6 bases). CDR3 length equals 13 residues. Germline V gene data show CDR1 as MNHEY and CDR2 as SVGAGI. Trimming took 0 bases from V and 8 from J, leaving 7 bases between them. CDR3 region: CASSYSGGGELFF. DNA for the CDR3: TGTGCCAGCAGTTACTCGGGGGGTGGGGAGCTGTTTTTT.